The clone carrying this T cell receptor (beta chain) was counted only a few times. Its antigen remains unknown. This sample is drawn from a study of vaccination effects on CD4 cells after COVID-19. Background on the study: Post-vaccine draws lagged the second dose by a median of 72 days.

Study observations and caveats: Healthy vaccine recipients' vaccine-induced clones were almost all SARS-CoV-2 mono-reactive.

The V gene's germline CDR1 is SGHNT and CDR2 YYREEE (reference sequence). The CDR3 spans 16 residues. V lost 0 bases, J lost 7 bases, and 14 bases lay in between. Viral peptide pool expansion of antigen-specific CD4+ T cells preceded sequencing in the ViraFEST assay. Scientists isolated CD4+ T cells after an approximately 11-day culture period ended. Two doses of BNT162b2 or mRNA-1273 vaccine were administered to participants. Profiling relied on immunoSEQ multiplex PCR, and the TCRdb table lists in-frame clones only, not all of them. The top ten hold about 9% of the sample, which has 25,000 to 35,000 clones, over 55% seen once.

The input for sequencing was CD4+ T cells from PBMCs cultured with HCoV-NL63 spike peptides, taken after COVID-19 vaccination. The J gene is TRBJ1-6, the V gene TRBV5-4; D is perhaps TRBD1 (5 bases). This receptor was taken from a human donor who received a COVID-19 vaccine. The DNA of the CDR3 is TGTGCCAGCAGCTTGGGTAGGGGCTTCAACAATTCACCCCTCCACTTT. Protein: CASSLGRGFNNSPLHF.